These 10 T cell receptor beta chains came from one sample sequenced in a study of CD8 T cells in Susac syndrome. After extraction with the RNeasy kit, roughly 0.5 to 1 ug of the RNA was reverse transcribed using random hexamers. TCRdb processed the immunoSEQ multiplex PCR reads anew with MiXCR; each CDR3 protein has one entry. The data contain over 95,000 distinct CDR3 sequences, less than 95% of them singletons. Sequencing used CD8+ T cells from PBMCs. The receptors originated from a human donor in good health.

The genes are TRBV7-2 and TRBJ2-3; D ambiguous. The CDR3 consists of 14 residues. The germline V and J ends were trimmed by 2 bases and 1 base, with 7 bases remaining between them. Germline CDR1 SGHTA, CDR2 FQGNSA. The CDR3 DNA is TGTGCCAGCAGCTTAATTGTCGGCACAGATACGCAGTATTTT. This encodes CASSLIVGTDTQYF.

This chain links TRBV20-1 with TRBJ1-2; a weak D match, TRBD1 (6 bases). The V and J ends lost 4 bases and 2 bases respectively, with 14 bases between them. The germline V gene encodes CDR1 DFQATT and CDR2 SNEGSKA (reference sequence). This CDR3 has 14 residues. CDR3 region: CSAKDRLRNYGYTF. CDR3 nucleotide sequence: TGCAGTGCTAAGGACAGACTTCGCAACTATGGCTACACCTTC.

The table lists this clonotype with a count of one. CDR3 nucleotide sequence: TGCGCCAGCAGCCAAGATAAACGGGGAAGTGAGCAGTTCTTC. Protein: CASSQDKRGSEQFF. This rearrangement joins TRBV4-1 to TRBJ2-1; D is perhaps TRBD2 (5 bases). The germline gives CDR1 MGHRA, CDR2 YSYEKL. The CDR3 totals 14 residues. V was clipped by 0 bases and J by 9 bases, with 12 bases between them.

CDR3 DNA sequence: TGCAGTGCTATATCGGTCCGACAGACTTTCTTT. Residues: CSAISVRQTFF. This chain uses TRBV20-1 with TRBJ1-1; maybe TRBD1 (5 bases). Trimming took off 4 bases at V and 12 bases at J, with 15 bases between the two ends. This CDR3 region has 11 residues. Looked up from germline, CDR1 is DFQATT and CDR2 is SNEGSKA (reference sequence).

The chain joins TRBV4-3 to TRBJ2-3; D is perhaps TRBD2 (5 bases). The V gene's germline CDR1 is LGHNA and CDR2 YSLEER. This CDR3 has 15 amino acids. V was shortened by 0 bases and J by 6 bases, with 13 bases between the two germline ends. The CDR3 coding sequence is TGCGCCAGCAGCCAAGATAGACTAAATCCCGATACGCAGTATTTT. Translated, it gives CASSQDRLNPDTQYF.

This chain joins TRBV7-9 and TRBJ1-6; unclear D gene. This CDR3 contains 16 residues. Germline values: CDR1 SEHNR, CDR2 FQNEAQ (reference sequence). Trimming took off 1 base at V and 8 bases at J, with 15 bases between the two ends. The CDR3 here is CASSLERPVEDSPLHF. DNA of the CDR3: TGTGCCAGCAGCTTAGAGCGCCCGGTCGAGGATTCACCCCTCCACTTT.

A single count supports this clonotype. The chain couples TRBV18 to TRBJ2-7; D is uncertain. The germline V gene has CDR1 KGHSH and CDR2 LQKENI. Between the trimmed V and J ends, which lost 4 bases and 7 bases, there was a span of 11 bases. CDR3 size: 12 residues. The CDR3 is CASSLLQGEQYF. The CDR3 DNA is TGTGCCAGCTCACTCTTACAAGGGGAGCAGTACTTC. The full variable domain, completed using reference TRBV18 and TRBJ2-7, is NAGVMQNPRHLVRRRGQEARLRCSPMKGHSHVYWYRQLPEEGLKFMVYLQKENIIDESGMPKERFSAEFPKEGPSILRIQQVVRGDSAAYFCASSLLQGEQYFGPGTRLTVT.

The gene calls are TRBV7-2 and TRBJ1-1; D is unresolved. The CDR3 totals 12 residues. The germline V gene encodes CDR1 SGHTA and CDR2 FQGNSA. V lost 4 bases, J lost 4 bases, and 7 bases lay in between. CDR3 in amino acids: CASSYRATEAFF. The CDR3 DNA is TGTGCCAGCAGCTACCGTGCCACTGAAGCTTTCTTT.

This clonotype occurred once. V gene TRBV7-6 combines with J gene TRBJ2-1; TRBD2 agrees at 8 bases. J lost 7 bases, V lost 4 bases, and 6 bases had no gene match. The CDR3 has 14 residues. Germline values: CDR1 SGHVS, CDR2 FNYEAQ. The CDR3 is CASSSGGRSNEQFF. Written as DNA, the CDR3 is TGTGCCAGCAGCTCGGGGGGGAGATCGAATGAGCAGTTCTTC.

V gene TRBV7-9 combines with J gene TRBJ1-2; D gene unclear. Germline-derived CDR1 and CDR2 are SEHNR and FQNEAQ (reference sequence). The ends were cut back, 0 bases at V and 0 bases at J, with 11 bases in the middle. The CDR3 sequence is 16 residues long. The CDR3 DNA reads as TGTGCCAGCAGCTTAGCGAGGGCACAGACTAACTATGGCTACACCTTC. This sequence encodes CASSLARAQTNYGYTF.